Listed below are T cell receptor beta chains from one sample, sequenced in a study of blood T cell repertoires in COVID-19. The table came from immunoSEQ multiplex PCR; TCRdb's copy has only in-frame clones and leaves some out. Here the sample spans fewer than 250,000 clones, about nine tenths being singletons. The sequenced material came from peripheral blood. Every receptor here comes from a man aged 25-45 years with COVID-19, enrolled during active disease. Both conserved end residues are part of each CDR3. A D gene is named only where the DNA matches it firmly. Clone size is stated in some rows and not others, as once, few, many or a class when expanded.

J,D,length,size,V,DNA,CDR3
TRBJ1-1,-,15,-,TRBV9,TGTGCCAGCAGCGTATCCCCACAGGGTCTGGCTGAAGCTTTCTTT,CASSVSPQGLAEAFF
TRBJ2-5,TRBD1,13,-,TRBV5-1,TGCGCCAGCAGCCCCGGGACAGGGGAGACCCAGTACTTC,CASSPGTGETQYF
TRBJ2-1,-,15,-,TRBV10-3,TGTGCCATCGGGAAACCGGGAAGCGTTGACAATGAGCAGTTCTTC,CAIGKPGSVDNEQFF
TRBJ1-1,-,11,-,TRBV12-5,TGTGCTAGTGGGACAAATAGAGAAGCTTTCTTT,CASGTNREAFF
TRBJ1-2,-,14,-,TRBV28,TGTGCCAGCGGGGGGACGGATGGAATCTACGGCTACACCTTC,CASGGTDGIYGYTF
TRBJ1-5,TRBD1,16,-,TRBV6-5,TGTGCCAGCAGGTACCGACAGGGTGGAGGCAATCAGCCCCAGCATTTT,CASRYRQGGGNQPQHF
TRBJ1-1,-,15,-,TRBV19,TGTGCCCCTAAAGGGGAATCGGGCATGAACACTGAAGCTTTCTTT,CAPKGESGMNTEAFF
TRBJ1-4,-,13,-,TRBV7-9,TGTGCCAGCAGCTCGCAGGGTGAAGAAAAACTGTTTTTT,CASSSQGEEKLFF
TRBJ1-1,TRBD1,16,-,TRBV5-1,TGCGCCAGCAGCACCTGGACAGGGGCAATGGACACTGAAGCTTTCTTT,CASSTWTGAMDTEAFF
TRBJ1-6,-,17,-,TRBV27,TGTGCCAGCAGTTTAGCGGCGGGGGGCGCGGGGAATTCACCCCTCCACTTT,CASSLAAGGAGNSPLHF
TRBJ2-1,TRBD1,16,once,TRBV5-5,TGTGCCAGCACCACAGGGGGCAGACCTTCCTACAATGAGCAGTTCTTC,CASTTGGRPSYNEQFF
TRBJ1-2,-,14,-,TRBV6-6,TGTGCCAGCACCCTAGGAGGCGATAACTATGGCTACACCTTC,CASTLGGDNYGYTF
TRBJ1-5,TRBD1,14,-,TRBV6-5,TGTGCCAGCAGTTCGGGTAGGGGGCCTCAGCCCCAGCATTTT,CASSSGRGPQPQHF
TRBJ1-2,-,13,-,TRBV9,TGTGCCAGCAGCCCAAGCGTAGCCTATGGCTACACCTTC,CASSPSVAYGYTF
TRBJ2-5,TRBD1,17,-,TRBV19,TGTGCCAGTAGTATAGACCCCGACAGGGGGCGTTTGGAGACCCAGTACTTC,CASSIDPDRGRLETQYF
TRBJ1-2,-,14,once,TRBV2,TGTGCCAGCAGTGCTGAGGAGGCGGACTATGGCTACACCTTC,CASSAEEADYGYTF
TRBJ1-5,TRBD1,14,once,TRBV6-2/TRBV6-3,TGTGCCAGCAGTCAGGGGGCTATCAATCAGCCCCAGCATTTT,CASSQGAINQPQHF
TRBJ1-3,-,18,-,TRBV23-1,TGCGCCAGCAGTCAATCTAAGAGGGGACTTCGCTCTGGAAACACCATATATTTT,CASSQSKRGLRSGNTIYF
TRBJ2-4,-,13,-,TRBV6-5,TGTGCCAGCAGTCCCCTGGCAGGAAACATTCAGTACTTC,CASSPLAGNIQYF
TRBJ2-1,TRBD2,13,-,TRBV11-2,TGTGCCAGCAGCCAAGGACTAGGGAATGAGCAGTTCTTC,CASSQGLGNEQFF
TRBJ1-1,-,13,-,TRBV5-1,TGCGCCAGCTCCACAGGGCCGAACACTGAAGCTTTCTTT,CASSTGPNTEAFF
TRBJ1-2,TRBD1,14,-,TRBV15,TGTGCCACCAGCAGTGGGACAGGGAACTATGGCTACACCTTC,CATSSGTGNYGYTF
TRBJ1-1,-,18,-,TRBV6-1,TGTGCCAGCAGTGAAGTCCCTTTGGGGGGTAACATGAACACTGAAGCTTTCTTT,CASSEVPLGGNMNTEAFF
TRBJ2-6,-,15,-,TRBV27,TGTGCCAGCAGTTTCAGGGTTGCTGGGGCCAACGTCCTGACTTTC,CASSFRVAGANVLTF
TRBJ2-7,-,15,-,TRBV29-1,TGCAGCGTTGAATTTGAATTGGCGGGCGATCACGAGCAGTACTTC,CSVEFELAGDHEQYF
TRBJ2-1,TRBD1,16,-,TRBV7-9,TGTGCCAGCAGCCGGGACAGGGGGCAACCCTACAATGAGCAGTTCTTC,CASSRDRGQPYNEQFF
TRBJ1-2,TRBD1,18,-,TRBV12-5,TGTGCTAGTGGTTTGCTAACCGGGACAGGTCTAGGGTACTATGGCTACACCTTC,CASGLLTGTGLGYYGYTF
TRBJ1-2,TRBD1,14,-,TRBV7-9,TGTGCCAGCAGCGACCGGGACAGTTACTATGGCTACACCTTC,CASSDRDSYYGYTF